These T cell receptor beta chains were read from a single sample in a study of blood T cell repertoires in COVID-19. Produced via immunoSEQ multiplex PCR; TCRdb's table is partial and in-frame only. The table lists 220,000 or so clones, 90% of them singletons. The sample consisted of PBMCs or T cells enriched from blood (not recorded which). The receptors here all came from a man aged 25-45 years who had been exposed to COVID-19. Both conserved end residues are part of each CDR3. Each record gives: J gene, V gene, clone size, D gene, CDR3 DNA, CDR3 protein. The D gene is left open where the match is weak. Size is stated for part of the rows, as once, few or many counts, or as a class when the clone is expanded.

J gene: TRBJ1-2
V gene: TRBV6-5
clone size: once
D gene: TRBD1
CDR3 DNA: TGTGCCAGCAGGAGGACAGGGGGAAACTATGGCTACACCTTC
CDR3 protein: CASRRTGGNYGYTF

J gene: TRBJ2-3
V gene: TRBV21-1
clone size: .
D gene: .
CDR3 DNA: TGTGCCAGCAGCAAGAGAGGACTAGCGGGGGGCCTGGTAGACACAGATACGCAGTATTTT
CDR3 protein: CASSKRGLAGGLVDTDTQYF

J gene: TRBJ2-7
V gene: TRBV6-2/TRBV6-3
clone size: .
D gene: TRBD1
CDR3 DNA: TGTGCCAGCAGTTTGGGACAGGACGTCTACGAGCAGTACTTC
CDR3 protein: CASSLGQDVYEQYF

J gene: TRBJ1-4
V gene: TRBV18
clone size: .
D gene: TRBD1
CDR3 DNA: TGTGCCAGCTCACCTTCTCAGGGGGCAGCGTATAATGAAAAACTGTTTTTT
CDR3 protein: CASSPSQGAAYNEKLFF

J gene: TRBJ2-2
V gene: TRBV2
clone size: .
D gene: .
CDR3 DNA: TGTGCCAGCAGTGAAAGGTACTGGACAAATACCGCCGGGGAGCTGTTTTTT
CDR3 protein: CASSERYWTNTAGELFF

J gene: TRBJ1-2
V gene: TRBV30
clone size: .
D gene: TRBD1
CDR3 DNA: TGTGCCTGGAGCCTGACAGGGAACTATGGCTACACCTTC
CDR3 protein: CAWSLTGNYGYTF

J gene: TRBJ1-5
V gene: TRBV6-1
clone size: .
D gene: .
CDR3 DNA: TGTGCCAGCAGTGAAGAGTCGGGGAGCTATAGCAATCAGCCCCAGCATTTT
CDR3 protein: CASSEESGSYSNQPQHF

J gene: TRBJ2-7
V gene: TRBV6-5
clone size: .
D gene: .
CDR3 DNA: TGTGCCACCAGAGGGGCACAAGCTCTGGTCGAGCAGTACTTC
CDR3 protein: CATRGAQALVEQYF

J gene: TRBJ1-1
V gene: TRBV7-2
clone size: .
D gene: .
CDR3 DNA: TGTGCCAGCAGCCTCGCGTCCACTGAAGCTTTCTTT
CDR3 protein: CASSLASTEAFF

J gene: TRBJ1-2
V gene: TRBV9
clone size: .
D gene: TRBD1
CDR3 DNA: TGTGCCAGCAGCGTAGGTGCTGGGGACAGGGGGTATGGCTACACCTTC
CDR3 protein: CASSVGAGDRGYGYTF

J gene: TRBJ1-5
V gene: TRBV27
clone size: .
D gene: TRBD1
CDR3 DNA: TGTGCCAGCAGCCAATGGGGGGGACAGGGAGGCAATCAGCCCCAGCATTTT
CDR3 protein: CASSQWGGQGGNQPQHF

J gene: TRBJ1-2
V gene: TRBV5-1
clone size: .
D gene: .
CDR3 DNA: TGCGCCAGCAATGTCCTCGGATTGGAGGATGGCTACACCTTC
CDR3 protein: CASNVLGLEDGYTF

J gene: TRBJ2-5
V gene: TRBV7-3
clone size: .
D gene: TRBD2
CDR3 DNA: TGTGCCAGCAGCCTAGGGACTAGCGGGGTCAGGGAGACCCAGTACTTC
CDR3 protein: CASSLGTSGVRETQYF

J gene: TRBJ2-2
V gene: TRBV9
clone size: .
D gene: TRBD2
CDR3 DNA: TGTGCCAGCAGCGTAGCTCCCAGCGGGGTGACCGGGGAGCTGTTTTTT
CDR3 protein: CASSVAPSGVTGELFF

J gene: TRBJ1-6
V gene: TRBV7-2
clone size: .
D gene: .
CDR3 DNA: TGTGCCAGCGGCCATAGGGGGGGTAATTCACCCCTCCACTTT
CDR3 protein: CASGHRGGNSPLHF

J gene: TRBJ2-5
V gene: TRBV10-3
clone size: .
D gene: TRBD2
CDR3 DNA: TGTGCCATCAGTGAGAACCGGGGGGGCCGGGAGACCCAGTACTTC
CDR3 protein: CAISENRGGRETQYF

J gene: TRBJ2-7
V gene: TRBV6-2/TRBV6-3
clone size: few
D gene: TRBD1
CDR3 DNA: TGTGCCAGCAGTACCCACAGGGGCGGCTACGAGCAGTACTTC
CDR3 protein: CASSTHRGGYEQYF

J gene: TRBJ1-6
V gene: TRBV5-1
clone size: .
D gene: .
CDR3 DNA: TGCGCCAGCAGATTCGACAGGTATTCACCCCTCCACTTT
CDR3 protein: CASRFDRYSPLHF

J gene: TRBJ2-7
V gene: TRBV9
clone size: .
D gene: .
CDR3 DNA: TGTGCCAGCAGCCCGCGGGACTCCGAATGGAGCGAGCAGTACTTC
CDR3 protein: CASSPRDSEWSEQYF

J gene: TRBJ1-5
V gene: TRBV9
clone size: .
D gene: .
CDR3 DNA: TGTGCCAGCAGCGTATCGGGTGACCATCAGCCCCAGCATTTT
CDR3 protein: CASSVSGDHQPQHF

J gene: TRBJ1-2
V gene: TRBV30
clone size: many
D gene: .
CDR3 DNA: TGTGCCTGGACGACCTCTCCGACAGGATATGGCTACACCTTC
CDR3 protein: CAWTTSPTGYGYTF

J gene: TRBJ1-4
V gene: TRBV5-1
clone size: .
D gene: TRBD1
CDR3 DNA: TGCGCCAGCAGCGCACTCCCGGGACAGGGGAATGAAAAACTGTTTTTT
CDR3 protein: CASSALPGQGNEKLFF

J gene: TRBJ1-4
V gene: TRBV29-1
clone size: .
D gene: .
CDR3 DNA: TGCAGCGTAGACCAGGGAGGCAGTGGTGAAAAACTGTTTTTT
CDR3 protein: CSVDQGGSGEKLFF

J gene: TRBJ2-7
V gene: TRBV11-3
clone size: .
D gene: TRBD2
CDR3 DNA: TGTGCCAGCAGCCCCCGGGGGGGCTCCTCCGGAGCCCTCTACGAGCAGTACTTC
CDR3 protein: CASSPRGGSSGALYEQYF